Listed here are 11 T cell receptor beta chains from one sample, sequenced in a study of technical replicates of blood from a handful of donors. Measured with immunoSEQ multiplex PCR; TCRdb has only the in-frame clones, and not every one. The sample yields about 93,000 clones, 95% seen once. The sequenced material came from T cells isolated from PBMCs. Source of these receptors: a human donor in good health.

The V gene is TRBV4-2, the J gene TRBJ1-3; 7 positions agree with TRBD1. Germline V gives CDR1 LGHNA, CDR2 YNFKEQ. With V trimmed by 3 bases and J by 7 bases, 12 bases remained unmatched. This CDR3 has 16 amino acids. The DNA for the CDR3 is TGTGCCAGCAGCCACCTATATCAGGGGGTTGAGAACACCATATATTTT. This codes for CASSHLYQGVENTIYF.

This clone was observed once. The V gene is TRBV18, the J gene TRBJ1-2; 9 bases align to TRBD1. The CDR3 consists of 16 residues. The J segment lost 1 base and the V segment lost 2 bases, leaving 5 bases of the junction unmatched. From germline, CDR1 is KGHSH and CDR2 LQKENI. CDR3 bases: TGTGCCAGCTCACCATACCGGGACAGGGATAACTATGGCTACACCTTC. Translated, it gives CASSPYRDRDNYGYTF.

The chain joins TRBV27 to TRBJ2-5; 10 bases are shared with TRBD1. The J segment lost 1 base and the V segment lost 10 bases, leaving 15 bases of the junction unmatched. Looked up from germline, CDR1 is MNHEY and CDR2 is SMNVEV (reference sequence). The CDR3 is made up of 17 amino acids. This chain's CDR3 is CATKSRDRGRGQETQYF. CDR3 nucleotide sequence: TGTGCCACCAAGTCCCGGGACAGGGGTCGGGGCCAAGAGACCCAGTACTTC.

CDR3 loop: CASSLEARGTVQYF. In DNA, the CDR3 is TGTGCCAGCAGCTTAGAAGCCAGGGGAACGGTGCAGTACTTC. The chain couples TRBV7-2 to TRBJ2-7; possible D gene TRBD1, 6 bases. The germline gives CDR1 SGHTA, CDR2 FQGNSA. The CDR3 runs 14 residues. Trimming cost V 1 base and J 9 bases, with 16 bases left between them. The full variable domain, with the rest looked up from reference TRBV7-2 and TRBJ2-7, is GAGVSQSPSNKVTEKGKDVELRCDPISGHTALYWYRQSLGQGLEFLIYFQGNSAPDKSGLPSDRFSAERTGGSVSTLTIQRTQQEDSAVYLCASSLEARGTVQYFGPGTRLTVT.

The chain carries TRBV5-8 and TRBJ2-5; 10 nucleotides align to TRBD2. V was pared by 4 bases and J by 2 bases, with 5 bases of the junction left unmatched. CDR3 length: 15 amino acids. CDR1 and CDR2 from the germline V gene are SGHTS and YDEGEE. CDR3 sequence (DNA): TGTGCCAGCAGCCCGGGACTAGCGAGTCAAGAGACCCAGTACTTC. Its translation is CASSPGLASQETQYF.

The chain couples TRBV27 to TRBJ1-5, with D maybe TRBD1 (5 bases). This CDR3 comprises 14 residues. The V and J ends lost 5 bases and 5 bases respectively, with 13 bases between them. Germline V gene sequence: CDR1 MNHEY, CDR2 SMNVEV (reference sequence). The CDR3 protein is CASSPKEGHQPQHF. Written as DNA, the CDR3 is TGTGCCAGCAGTCCCAAGGAGGGACATCAGCCCCAGCATTTT.

V and J are TRBV5-4 and TRBJ2-1, with TRBD2 matching 13 bases. Per the germline V gene, CDR1 is SGHNT and CDR2 is YYREEE (reference sequence). The CDR3 runs 17 residues. V gave up 4 bases and J gave up 2 bases; unmatched junction bases: 6. CDR3 DNA sequence: TGTGCCAGCAGCGGCAGACTAGCGGGGGGAACCTACAATGAGCAGTTCTTC. It encodes CASSGRLAGGTYNEQFF.

The chain combines TRBV10-1 with TRBJ2-7; possible D gene TRBD2, 6 bases. The germline V and J ends were trimmed by 0 bases and 3 bases, with 18 bases remaining between them. The germline gives CDR1 WNHNN, CDR2 SYGVQD (reference sequence). The CDR3 consists of 17 residues. The CDR3 here is CASSESRGPEDYYEQYF. The CDR3 DNA follows: TGCGCCAGCAGTGAGTCGCGGGGCCCCGAGGACTACTACGAGCAGTACTTC.

The chain joins TRBV7-2 to TRBJ1-3; perhaps TRBD1 as D (6 bases). The CDR3 length is 18 residues. Trimming took 3 bases from V and 0 from J, leaving 18 bases between them. CDR1 and CDR2 (germline): SGHTA, FQGNSA. CDR3 DNA: TGTGCCAGCAGCTTTCTCAGTTTGACAGGAGGCTCTGGAAACACCATATATTTT. Its protein product is CASSFLSLTGGSGNTIYF.

J is TRBJ2-1 and V is TRBV5-1; 8 nucleotides align to TRBD2. Trimming at V came to 4 bases and at J to 0 bases, leaving 9 bases not matched to a gene. Germline V gene sequence: CDR1 SGHRS, CDR2 YFSETQ. This CDR3 comprises 17 residues. The CDR3 DNA follows: TGCGCCAGCAGCCCTCTAACTAGCGGTAGCTCCTACAATGAGCAGTTCTTC. It specifies CASSPLTSGSSYNEQFF.

This chain links TRBV7-9 with TRBJ1-3; D is undetermined. Germline V CDR1 and CDR2: SEHNR, FQNEAQ (reference sequence). Trimming cost V 6 bases and J 0 bases, with 12 bases left between them. The CDR3 is 15 amino acids. Written as DNA, the CDR3 is TGTGCCAGCAGTTTACCACAGCCCTCTGGAAACACCATATATTTT. Amino acids: CASSLPQPSGNTIYF. The full variable domain, in which reference TRBV7-9 and TRBJ1-3 provide the parts outside the CDR3, is DTGVSQNPRHKITKRGQNVTFRCDPISEHNRLYWYRQTLGQGPEFLTYFQNEAQLEKSRLLSDRFSAERPKGSFSTLEIQRTEQGDSAMYLCASSLPQPSGNTIYFGEGSWLTVV.